There are a few counts of the clone carrying this TCR beta chain. The data belong to a study of T-cell reconstitution after alpha-beta-depleted transplantation in children. A TCRbeta library incorporating unique molecular identifiers was prepared. MiXCR, run by TCRdb on the PCR reads, gives a single entry per CDR3 protein. This table holds 440,000 or so distinct CDR3 sequences, 43% found once. The source is a girl aged 2-9 years with aplastic anemia, due to receive a stem cell transplant. Material: PBMCs, obtained before TCRalphabeta/CD19-depleted stem cell transplant.

CDR3 sequence: CASSTTGPSDEQFF. The DNA of the CDR3 is TGTGCCAGCAGCACCACGGGGCCCAGCGATGAGCAGTTCTTC. V is TRBV7-8 and J is TRBJ2-1; D might be TRBD1 or TRBD2, each matching 5 bases. Germline V lookup: CDR1 SGHVS, CDR2 FQNEAQ. The germline V and J ends were trimmed by 5 bases and 8 bases, with 16 bases remaining between them. CDR3 length: 14 residues. Using reference TRBV7-8 and TRBJ2-1 for the parts outside the CDR3, the full variable domain is GAGVSQSPRYKVAKRGQDVALRCDPISGHVSLFWYQQALGQGPEFLTYFQNEAQLDKSGLPSDRFFAERPEGSVSTLKIQRTQQEDSAVYLCASSTTGPSDEQFFGPGTRLTVL.